These T cell receptor beta chains were read from a single sample in a study of beta chain features in type 1 diabetes. Measured with immunoSEQ multiplex PCR; TCRdb has only the in-frame clones, and not every one. The data hold some 140,000 clones, with roughly 10% observed a single time. Sequencing used central memory CD4+ T cells from blood. These receptors all stem from a man under 40 with type 1 diabetes. Each CDR3 is given with its conserved first and last residue. The order of the fields is CDR3 length, D gene, V gene, clone size, J gene, CDR3 DNA, CDR3 protein. The D gene is left open where the match is weak. Not every row has a clone size; where given, it reads once, few, many or a size class.

14	-	TRBV18	few	TRBJ2-1	TGTGCCAGCTCACCACCTGGCAGGTCCCAAAAGCAGTTCTTC	CASSPPGRSQKQFF
14	TRBD1	TRBV5-1	-	TRBJ2-3	TGCGCCAGCAGCCCAGGACAGGCCACAGATACGCAGTATTTT	CASSPGQATDTQYF
15	-	TRBV6-5	-	TRBJ1-2	TGTGCCAGCAGCAACTCCTGGACAGAACCATATGGCTACACCTTC	CASSNSWTEPYGYTF
14	-	TRBV11-2	few	TRBJ2-2	TGTGCCAGCAGCTTTGCAGGGTGGACCGGGGAGCTGTTTTTT	CASSFAGWTGELFF
13	TRBD2	TRBV11-2	-	TRBJ2-5	TGTGCCAGCAGCCCCGGGACTATGCAGACCCAGTACTTC	CASSPGTMQTQYF
15	-	TRBV5-1	few	TRBJ1-6	TGCGCCAGCAGCTTTGGGGACTCGGGAAATTCACCCCTCCACTTT	CASSFGDSGNSPLHF
17	-	TRBV30	-	TRBJ1-3	TGTGCCTGGTCTAGCCAAGGTTACCGCTACTCTGGAAACACCATATATTTT	CAWSSQGYRYSGNTIYF
15	TRBD1	TRBV5-1	few	TRBJ2-5	TGCGCCAGCAGCTTGAAGACAGGGGGGGAAGAGACCCAGTACTTC	CASSLKTGGEETQYF
16	TRBD1	TRBV7-3	-	TRBJ2-3	TGTGCCAGCAGCCCGAGAGGGGGCTCGGAGATTATATCGCAGTATTTT	CASSPRGGSEIISQYF
14	-	TRBV10-2	-	TRBJ2-2	TGCGCCAGCAGGTTGACAGGGAACACCGGGGAGCTGTTTTTT	CASRLTGNTGELFF
18	TRBD2	TRBV9	-	TRBJ2-3	TGTGCCAGCAGCCAGAGGCGAGCGGGGGGGCGGGGCACAGATACGCAGTATTTT	CASSQRRAGGRGTDTQYF
15	-	TRBV7-8	-	TRBJ2-2	TGTGCCAGCAGATACCAGGGCAGGGGCACCGGGGAGCTGTTTTTT	CASRYQGRGTGELFF
14	TRBD2	TRBV28	-	TRBJ2-1	TGTGCCACCACCTCCGGGGGGGCCTACAATGAGCAGTTCTTC	CATTSGGAYNEQFF
14	TRBD2	TRBV4-2	-	TRBJ2-1	TGTGCCAGCAGCCGACGCGGGGGGATGGATGAGCAGTTCTTC	CASSRRGGMDEQFF
15	TRBD2	TRBV6-5	-	TRBJ2-3	TGTGCCAGCAGCCAGGCGGGGGGGGCTTGGGATACGCAGTATTTT	CASSQAGGAWDTQYF
14	-	TRBV18	few	TRBJ2-5	TGTGCCAGCTCACCCCCTAGGGGCCAAGAGACCCAGTACTTC	CASSPPRGQETQYF
15	TRBD1	TRBV28	many	TRBJ2-4	TGTGCCAGCAGTTTGGGACAGTTAGCCAAAAACATTCAGTACTTC	CASSLGQLAKNIQYF
12	-	TRBV30	-	TRBJ2-3	TGTGCCTGGGCGGGCGGGGCGGATACGCAGTATTTT	CAWAGGADTQYF
14	TRBD2	TRBV5-4	few	TRBJ2-1	TGTGCCAGCAGCTTGCTAGCGGGTACCAATGAGCAGTTCTTC	CASSLLAGTNEQFF
14	-	TRBV29-1	few	TRBJ2-3	TGCAGCGTTGATAATGGGGTTAGCGCAGATACGCAGTATTTT	CSVDNGVSADTQYF
13	-	TRBV27	many	TRBJ1-2	TGTGCCAGCGGATTTATTGACAGGAGAGGCTACACCTTC	CASGFIDRRGYTF
15	-	TRBV7-2	-	TRBJ2-5	TGTGCCAGCAGCTTAGCGGGGGGGCGCCAAGAGACCCAGTACTTC	CASSLAGGRQETQYF
13	-	TRBV7-9	-	TRBJ1-1	TGTGCCAGCAGCTTGCGAGAAACCTTTGAAGCTTTCTTT	CASSLRETFEAFF
15	TRBD1	TRBV28	few	TRBJ1-6	TGTGCCAGCAGTCCGATGACAGGGGCGTTCGGATCCCTCCACTTT	CASSPMTGAFGSLHF
14	-	TRBV19	few	TRBJ2-5	TGTGCCAGTAGCCCCTTTCAAGGGGGAGAGACCCAGTACTTC	CASSPFQGGETQYF
13	-	TRBV4-3	-	TRBJ2-5	TGCGCCAGCAGCCAAGATGCGGGAGAGACCCAGTACTTC	CASSQDAGETQYF
16	-	TRBV6-4	-	TRBJ2-3	TGTGCCAGCCCGGGGGGCGGGGTTCTTCGCACAGATACGCAGTATTTT	CASPGGGVLRTDTQYF
14	-	TRBV6-5	few	TRBJ1-6	TGTGCCAGCAGTTACTCTCGGGGAGAGACACCCCTCCACTTT	CASSYSRGETPLHF
16	TRBD2	TRBV10-3	-	TRBJ2-1	TGTGCCATCAGTCAACTAGGCACTAGCGGGGGGAATGAGCAGTTCTTC	CAISQLGTSGGNEQFF
16	TRBD2	TRBV4-1	-	TRBJ2-7	TGCGCCAGCAGCCAAGTAATCGGGGGGGCTGGGTACGAGCAGTACTTC	CASSQVIGGAGYEQYF
11	-	TRBV30	few	TRBJ1-1	TGTGCCTGGAGTGTGAGGGTCGAAGCTTTCTTT	CAWSVRVEAFF
14	-	TRBV18	-	TRBJ2-7	TGTGCCAGCTCACCAGACAGGTCCTCCTACGAGCAGTACTTC	CASSPDRSSYEQYF
15	-	TRBV4-2	-	TRBJ1-6	TGTGCCAGCAGCCTTAGCGGGACAAGCGATACACCCCTCCACTTT	CASSLSGTSDTPLHF
12	TRBD1	TRBV10-2	few	TRBJ1-2	TGCGCCAGCAGTGCGGGACAGGGTAAAGTCACCTTC	CASSAGQGKVTF
14	TRBD1	TRBV7-9	-	TRBJ1-4	TGTGCCAGCAGCTTCGGACAGGGGTTAGAAAAACTGTTTTTT	CASSFGQGLEKLFF
16	TRBD2	TRBV6-6	few	TRBJ2-3	TGTGCCAGCAGTAGTCAGGGAGCGGGGGGGCTTGATACGCAGTATTTT	CASSSQGAGGLDTQYF
16	TRBD1	TRBV7-9	-	TRBJ1-3	TGTGCCAGCAGCTTATCCGGGACAGGGTCGGGAAACACCATATATTTT	CASSLSGTGSGNTIYF